The present entry profiles one TCR beta chain with its context. The count of this clone is one. The specificity of this receptor is unknown. No base quality values were provided; no much bigger clone lies one nucleotide off. Between the V and J ends, shortened by 6 bases and 6 bases respectively, the junction contains 12 bases. CDR3 length: 13 amino acids, cysteine to phenylalanine. Kept here is only the CDR3 DNA, which spans 39 bases and is read in frame from base 1. In the prospective study, participants were about 18 to 95 years old, resided in approximately 25 geographic areas of the United States, and were enrolled through a virtual design. In the prospective study, participants were assigned to cohorts based on the clinical history participants reported in a screening survey and a study questionnaire. ImmuneRACE Cohort 3 recovered participants were defined by two consecutive negative NP/OP PCR tests, healthcare professional clearance, or symptom resolution. In the prospective study, whole blood, serum and a nasopharyngeal or oropharyngeal swab were collected from each participant by mobile phlebotomists. Participants in the prospective study had the option to provide additional blood draws and questionnaires over a 2-month period. Prospective study blood samples were shipped either frozen or at room temperature before DNA extraction.

TCRbeta CDR3 regions were amplified from genomic DNA by means of the immunoSEQ Assay, a bias-controlled multiplex PCR. The source study handled its data this way. The number of nucleated cells in each sample was estimated by amplification of reference gene primers within the assay. To quantify the absolute abundance of each unique TCRbeta CDR3 rearrangement, sequence reads were collapsed and filtered. For each sample, productive Simpson clonality was calculated as the square root of Simpson's diversity index across productive rearrangements. TCRdb retrieved this table from immuneACCESS and kept in-frame rearrangements only. Not all clones are present; in checked studies, unresolved V genes account for under half, and no reason is known for the remainder. That table gives V, J and clone size, and the DNA gave D and trimming. For this sample the table gives more than 300,000 clones, of which roughly 91% were detected only once. The biggest ten clones account for less than 1.5% of the sample.

The data derive from a study of blood T cell repertoires in COVID-19 (dated by TCRdb to about 2020). The study in broad terms: Collaborator samples came from the United States, Italy and Spain and covered acute and convalescent phases of COVID-19. Sample metadata almost always included a de-identified subject ID, COVID-19 status, age in years and sex. The samples were drawn from the first 160 participants of the ongoing ImmuneRACE study and from over a thousand subjects provided by 6 global collaborators. The prospective study material was composed of cDNA or gDNA derived from T cells, B-cell-depleted T cells, or PBMCs. The repertoires were released in a freely available public database meant as a resource for research on the immune response to SARS-CoV-2. Where available, HLA class I and class II types were taken from metadata supplied by the sample provider and were not determined by assay-based typing. The dataset comprised deeply sampled blood TCRbeta repertoires from subjects exposed to, actively infected with, or recovered from COVID-19.

Summary of the overall study and its limitations: How much clinical and demographic metadata was included differed by source and by participant, and the metadata was provided uncurated.

The rearranged segments are TRBV12-3 or TRBV12-4 and TRBJ1-5; a tentative D match to TRBD1 spans 6 bases. What was sequenced was PBMCs or T cells enriched from blood (not recorded which). The sequence derives from a woman aged 18-29 years who had recovered from COVID-19. The nucleotide sequence is TGTGCCAGCAGGGGAGGGGGGACTCAGCCCCAGCATTTT. It translates as CASRGGGTQPQHF.